The 29 T cell receptor beta chains below come from one sample, sequenced in a study of human T cells and chemical hapten exposure. Each CDR3 protein gets one entry after TCRdb re-called the RACE reads with MiXCR. Counted here are 50,000 or so distinct CDR3 sequences, 9.9% occurring once; the ten biggest clones make up approximately 16%. Time point given: patch test 3, about 24 weeks after DPC sensitization. Stated treatment: therapeutic diphenylcyclopropenone sensitization with weekly scalp DPC. The input for sequencing was whole blood, taken in connection with sensitization to the hapten diphenylcyclopropenone (DPC). The receptors stem from a woman aged 40-49 years with alopecia areata. Some clones in this sample may be carry-over from other donors' samples.

This clonotype was observed a handful of times. This chain connects TRBV27 to TRBJ2-3; D ambiguous. V was shortened by 6 bases and J by 1 base, with 14 bases between the two germline ends. CDR3 length: 15 residues. CDR1 is MNHEY, CDR2 SMNVEV, per germline (reference sequence). CDR3 DNA sequence: TGTGCCAGCAGCCCGCGAGGCCAGGGCACAGATACGCAGTATTTT. Protein sequence: CASSPRGQGTDTQYF.

This clonotype has only a few counts. The chain's CDR3 is CSVRTGDYEQYF. Here the CDR3 DNA reads TGCAGCGTGAGGACGGGAGACTACGAGCAGTACTTC. The chain has TRBV29-1 and TRBJ2-7; the D gene is possibly TRBD2 (6 bases). V gave up 6 bases and J gave up 3 bases, with 12 bases separating them. The CDR3 has 12 residues. Germline loops: CDR1 SQVTM, CDR2 ANQGSEA.

The chain recombines TRBV29-1 with TRBJ2-1; 14 bases align to TRBD2. The CDR3 consists of 14 residues. Looked up from germline, CDR1 is SQVTM and CDR2 is ANQGSEA. With V trimmed by 7 bases and J by 6 bases, 5 bases remained unmatched. CDR3 sequence reads: CSGGLAGAINEQFF. The CDR3 DNA follows: TGCAGCGGGGGACTAGCGGGGGCCATCAATGAGCAGTTCTTC.

Many counts were recorded for this clonotype. The CDR3 nucleotides read TGTGCCAGCGGGACAGGGGGCTTTCAGCCCCAGCATTTT. Protein sequence: CASGTGGFQPQHF. J is TRBJ1-5 and V is TRBV2; 12 positions match TRBD1. The junction had 2 bases not matched to a gene; V was cut back by 8 bases and J by 6 bases. This CDR3 has 13 amino acids. CDR1 is SNHLY, CDR2 FYNNEI, per germline.

This clonotype was observed at least ten times. At one end, the junction sequence differs from germline, possibly due to a read error. V is TRBV20-1 and J is TRBJ1-2; 7 bases align to TRBD1. The CDR3 is made up of 15 amino acids. Germline loops: CDR1 DFQATT, CDR2 SNEGSKA (reference sequence). CDR3 bases: TGCAGTGCCAGAGGACAGGCGCAATTCAACTATGGCTACACCTTC. Its protein product is CSARGQAQFNYGYTF.

This clonotype has ten or more counts. V and J are TRBV6-5 and TRBJ2-1; weak D call: TRBD2 (7 bases). The CDR3 has 15 amino acids. With 2 bases removed from V and 6 bases from J, the gap between germline ends came to 14 bases. Looked up from germline, CDR1 is MNHEY and CDR2 is SVGAGI. For the CDR3, the DNA is TGTGCCAGCAGTTACGGGGGGGCCGGGCGCAATGAGCAGTTCTTC. Protein sequence: CASSYGGAGRNEQFF.

This clonotype occurred a few times. V is TRBV12-3 or TRBV12-4 and J is TRBJ2-1, with a tentative D call TRBD2 (6 bases). The CDR3 sequence is 14 residues long. Trimming removed 7 bases at V and 8 bases at J, with 18 bases between. The DNA of the CDR3 is TGTGCCAGCAACTCCATCGGTTGGGAGGATGAGCAGTTCTTC. Its protein is CASNSIGWEDEQFF.

There are many counts of this clonotype. V is TRBV4-1 and J is TRBJ2-5, with D unclear. Germline-derived CDR1 and CDR2 are MGHRA and YSYEKL. V lost 0 bases, J lost 1 base, and 9 bases lay in between. This CDR3 has 15 amino acids. The CDR3 DNA reads TGCGCCAGCAGCCAAGAAGGGCGGAGCCAAGAGACCCAGTACTTC. This gives the protein CASSQEGRSQETQYF.

This clonotype occurred a few times. The DNA of the CDR3 is TGTGCCAGCGCCGTCGGGCCCAGCACAGATACGCAGTATTTT. Protein sequence: CASAVGPSTDTQYF. V is TRBV3-1 and J is TRBJ2-3; D not resolved. Per the germline V gene, CDR1 is LGHDT and CDR2 is YNNKEL (reference sequence). V was trimmed by 8 bases and J by 0 bases, leaving 12 bases between them. The CDR3 totals 14 residues.

The chain couples TRBV29-1 to TRBJ2-5; no definite D call. CDR1 and CDR2 from the germline V gene are SQVTM and ANQGSEA. V was clipped by 2 bases and J by 1 base, with 11 bases between them. The CDR3 has 14 amino acids. As DNA, the CDR3 is TGCAGCGTTGAACCCCAGGCGACCCAAGAGACCCAGTACTTC. Its protein product is CSVEPQATQETQYF.

This clonotype was found many times. The chain has TRBV12-3 or TRBV12-4 and TRBJ2-6, with TRBD1 matching 9 bases. CDR3 length equals 19 residues. The trim removed 5 bases at V and 0 bases at J, leaving 11 bases unmatched. CDR3 sequence reads: CASSHSPGQGHSGANVLTF. CDR3 bases: TGTGCCAGCAGTCATAGCCCGGGACAGGGCCACTCTGGGGCCAACGTCCTGACTTTC.

This clonotype was counted between two and nine times. The CDR3: CATSETHGTEAFF. The CDR3 DNA sequence: TGTGCCACCAGTGAAACACATGGCACTGAAGCTTTCTTT. J is TRBJ1-1 and V is TRBV24-1; D is undetermined. The V end was cut by 4 bases, the J end by 4 bases, with 9 bases between. The CDR3 is made up of 13 amino acids. Germline lookup yields CDR1 KGHDR and CDR2 SFDVKD.

This sequence joins TRBV5-5 and TRBJ2-7, with 8 bases aligning to TRBD1. V was clipped by 4 bases and J by 5 bases; unmatched bases: 5. CDR3 size: 13 residues. The V gene's germline CDR1 is SGHKS and CDR2 YYEKEE (reference sequence). The CDR3 spells CASSLDRDDEQYF. CDR3 nucleotides: TGTGCCAGCAGCCTGGACAGGGACGACGAGCAGTACTTC.

This clonotype was detected only a few times. The chain recombines TRBV6-5 with TRBJ1-6, with no clear D. The CDR3 is made up of 15 amino acids. The germline V gene has CDR1 MNHEY and CDR2 SVGAGI. Trimming shortened V by 6 bases and J by 0 bases, and 9 bases separated the two germline ends. CDR3 region: CASRFKSSYNSPLHF. Here the CDR3 DNA reads TGTGCCAGCAGATTTAAGAGCTCCTATAATTCACCCCTCCACTTT.

This clonotype was seen repeatedly, ten times or more. This rearrangement joins TRBV20-1 to TRBJ2-3; D is unresolved. Germline V gene sequence: CDR1 DFQATT, CDR2 SNEGSKA (reference sequence). CDR3 length: 14 residues. Deletions cut 1 base from V and 2 bases from J, with 10 bases between. The CDR3 nucleotides are TGCAGTGCTAGAGCGGGTAGACTCACAGATACGCAGTATTTT. It encodes CSARAGRLTDTQYF.

This clonotype was seen more than once but under ten times. V gene TRBV27 combines with J gene TRBJ1-1; D not certain. V lost 3 bases to trimming and J lost 1 base, with 9 bases between them. CDR1 is MNHEY, CDR2 SMNVEV, per germline (reference sequence). CDR3 length: 14 residues. The CDR3 spells CASSFGAWNTEAFF. In DNA, the CDR3 is TGTGCCAGCAGTTTTGGAGCCTGGAACACTGAAGCTTTCTTT.

The genes are TRBV12-5 and TRBJ2-3; D might be TRBD2 (6 bases). Deletions cut 6 bases from V and 8 bases from J, with 21 bases between. CDR1 LGHNT and CDR2 FRNRAP come from the germline V gene. The CDR3 consists of 15 residues. CDR3 in amino acids: CASGPPGGPPGTQYF. As DNA, the CDR3 is TGTGCTAGTGGCCCGCCCGGGGGACCCCCGGGTACGCAGTATTTT.

The rearrangement joins TRBV25-1 to TRBJ2-7; 7 bases are a match to TRBD2. V lost 3 bases, J lost 1 base, and 9 bases stayed unmatched. Germline CDR1 and CDR2: MGHDK and SYGVNS. This CDR3 region has 16 residues. CDR3 in DNA: TGTGCCAGCAGTGAGCATCGTGGGGGGGGATCCTACGAGCAGTACTTC. This encodes CASSEHRGGGSYEQYF.

This clonotype has only a few counts. This chain connects TRBV21-1 to TRBJ2-7; TRBD1, the table's D call, was not compared with the DNA. TRBV21-1 is shown as a pseudogene. This CDR3 contains 16 residues. The CDR3 nucleotides are TGTGCCAGCAGCCCAGAACCAGGACAGGGGTCCCACGAGCAGTACTTC. The encoded protein is CASSPEPGQGSHEQYF.

This clonotype was picked up many times. The chain has TRBV3-1 and TRBJ2-1; D unresolved. V was cut by 0 bases and J by 8 bases, with 8 bases left in between. This CDR3 has 13 residues. Germline CDR1 reads LGHDT; CDR2 reads YNNKEL (reference sequence). CDR3 residues: CASSQDPFDEQFF. CDR3 nucleotide sequence: TGTGCCAGCAGCCAAGATCCGTTTGATGAGCAGTTCTTC.

The CDR3 is CASSLVSLIPGLYEQYF. Written as DNA, the CDR3 is TGTGCCAGCAGCTTAGTTTCCCTCATCCCTGGGTTATACGAGCAGTACTTC. The chain joins TRBV7-9 to TRBJ2-7; D gene unclear. V was trimmed by 1 base and J by 4 bases, leaving 20 bases between them. CDR1 and CDR2 from the germline V gene are SEHNR and FQNEAQ (reference sequence). CDR3 length equals 17 residues.

This clonotype was found many times. The chain uses TRBV6-2 or TRBV6-3 and TRBJ1-1; D not resolved. CDR3 length: 14 amino acids. The germline V gene encodes CDR1 MNHEY and CDR2 SVGEGT. V gave up 4 bases and J gave up 1 base, with 10 bases separating them. The CDR3 DNA reads as TGTGCCAGCAGTTTTCCTGGGGAGAACACTGAAGCTTTCTTT. Its translation is CASSFPGENTEAFF.

Here the CDR3 DNA reads TGTGCCAGCTCACCGCAGGCCACGGGAGGCGGGGGATACAATGAGCAGTTCTTC. Its protein is CASSPQATGGGGYNEQFF. V is TRBV18 and J is TRBJ2-1, with 7 bases lining up with TRBD2. Germline loops: CDR1 KGHSH, CDR2 LQKENI. The CDR3 sequence is 18 residues long. Losses at the gene ends were 3 bases for V and 4 bases for J; bases not matched to a gene: 15.

The genes are TRBV10-3 and TRBJ1-3, with 7 bases matching TRBD1. J was trimmed by 3 bases and V by 0 bases; bases with no gene match: 5. The CDR3 has 16 amino acids. Germline CDR1 and CDR2: ENHRY and SYGVKD. The CDR3 DNA is TGTGCCATCAGTGAGTCTAAGGGGGCAGATGGAAACACCATATATTTT. Translation gives CAISESKGADGNTIYF.

The table lists this clonotype with a few counts. The gene calls are TRBV7-2 and TRBJ2-7, with 9 nucleotides matching TRBD2. CDR3 length: 15 residues. V dropped 5 bases and J dropped 5; count of bases not matched to a gene: 10. The germline CDR1 and CDR2 sequences are SGHTA and FQGNSA. CDR3 sequence (DNA): TGTGCCAGCAGCCGGTTCGGGACTAGCTTAAACGAGCAGTACTTC. Translating it yields CASSRFGTSLNEQYF. Complete variable domain (other parts from reference TRBV7-2 and TRBJ2-7): GAGVSQSPSNKVTEKGKDVELRCDPISGHTALYWYRQSLGQGLEFLIYFQGNSAPDKSGLPSDRFSAERTGGSVSTLTIQRTQQEDSAVYLCASSRFGTSLNEQYFGPGTRLTVT.

This clonotype was seen once. This may come from a read error, since a much larger clone is one base off. This sequence joins TRBV2 and TRBJ2-5, with D perhaps TRBD2 (5 bases). CDR1 and CDR2 (germline): SNHLY, FYNNEI. The CDR3 extends over 15 amino acids. The CDR3 region has the DNA TGTGCCAGCAGTGAGACACCGGGAACCCAAGAGACCCAGCACTTC. Translated: CASSETPGTQETQHF.

The table lists this clonotype with many counts. This chain joins TRBV6-5 and TRBJ2-1; TRBD1 might be the D (6 bases). The V end lost 6 bases, the J end lost 4 bases, and 13 bases lay between the germline ends. This CDR3 has 14 residues. Germline V lookup: CDR1 MNHEY, CDR2 SVGAGI. CDR3 DNA: TGTGCCAGCAGGCGGCAAACAGGGTACAATGAGCAGTTCTTC. Translation: CASRRQTGYNEQFF.

The chain joins TRBV12-3 or TRBV12-4 to TRBJ1-1, with D possibly TRBD1 on 5 matching bases. The CDR3 totals 15 residues. Trimming shortened V by 0 bases and J by 3 bases, and 11 bases separated the two germline ends. CDR3 in DNA: TGTGCCAGCAGTTTAGCCGGGGCCGGGGACACTGAAGCTTTCTTT. Protein: CASSLAGAGDTEAFF.

This clonotype showed up many times. Here the CDR3 DNA reads TGTGCCGCTTACGGCGGGGGACGAAACACCATATATTTT. Translated: CAAYGGGRNTIYF. The rearrangement links TRBV28 to TRBJ1-3; D perhaps matches TRBD1 (5 bases). Germline values: CDR1 MDHEN, CDR2 SYDVKM. This CDR3 has 13 residues. The V end lost 11 bases, the J end lost 5 bases, and 16 bases lay between the germline ends. The full variable domain, with the rest looked up from reference TRBV28 and TRBJ1-3, is DVKVTQSSRYLVKRTGEKVFLECVQDMDHENMFWYRQDPGLGLRLIYFSYDVKMKEKGDIPEGYSVSREKKERFSLILESASTNQTSMYLCAAYGGGRNTIYFGEGSWLTVV.